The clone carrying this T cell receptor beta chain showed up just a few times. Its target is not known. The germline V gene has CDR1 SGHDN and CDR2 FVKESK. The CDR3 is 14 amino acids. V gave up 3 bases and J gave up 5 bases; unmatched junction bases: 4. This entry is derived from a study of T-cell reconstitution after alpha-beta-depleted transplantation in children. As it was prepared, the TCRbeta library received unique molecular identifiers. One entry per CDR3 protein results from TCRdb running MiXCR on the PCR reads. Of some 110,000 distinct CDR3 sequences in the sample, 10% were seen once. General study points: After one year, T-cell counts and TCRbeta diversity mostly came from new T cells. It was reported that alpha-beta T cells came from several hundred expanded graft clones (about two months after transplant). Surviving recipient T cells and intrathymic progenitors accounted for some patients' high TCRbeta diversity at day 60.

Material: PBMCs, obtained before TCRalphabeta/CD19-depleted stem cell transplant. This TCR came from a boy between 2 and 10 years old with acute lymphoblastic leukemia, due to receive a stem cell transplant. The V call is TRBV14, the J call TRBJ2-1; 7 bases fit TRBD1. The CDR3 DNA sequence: TGTGCCAGCAGCCAGGGACAGTGGAACAATGAGCAGTTCTTC. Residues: CASSQGQWNNEQFF.